The 13 T cell receptor beta chains below come from one sample, sequenced in a study of CD8+CD57+ T cells in acquired aplastic anemia. For CDR3 and TCR beta VDJ profiling, genomic DNA was the template used. One entry per CDR3 protein results from TCRdb running MiXCR on the reads. The sample lists some 200,000 distinct CDR3 sequences; almost 35% were seen once. The sample was sorted CD4+, CD8+, or CD8+CD57+ T cells (not recorded which) from PBMCs. These receptors came from a human donor in good health, serving as a control.

There are many counts of this clonotype. The CDR3 here is CASSLIAGVSTDTQYF. DNA of the CDR3: TGCGCCAGCAGCTTGATAGCGGGAGTTAGCACAGATACGCAGTATTTT. The chain has TRBV5-1 and TRBJ2-3; 9 bases align to TRBD2. Germline V gives CDR1 SGHRS, CDR2 YFSETQ. The CDR3 runs to 16 residues. Trimming removed 1 base from V and 0 bases from J; junction bases left unmatched: 3.

The chain has TRBV2 and TRBJ2-1; 13 bases are a match to TRBD2. Germline V CDR1 and CDR2: SNHLY, FYNNEI. The ends lost 7 bases at V and 7 bases at J; junction bases unmatched: 13. The CDR3 loop spans 17 amino acids. Here the CDR3 reads CASKVSFGTSGANEQFF. The CDR3 DNA follows: TGTGCCAGCAAGGTTTCATTCGGGACTAGCGGGGCTAATGAGCAGTTCTTC.

There are many counts of this clonotype. The chain employs TRBV29-1 and TRBJ2-1, with TRBD1 as a possible D gene (6 bases). From germline, CDR1 is SQVTM and CDR2 ANQGSEA. This CDR3 region has 11 residues. Trimming removed 7 bases at V and 7 bases at J, with 11 bases between. The CDR3 sequence is CSAQRGNEQFF. Here the CDR3 DNA reads TGCAGCGCCCAGAGGGGGAATGAGCAGTTCTTC.

This clonotype appeared many times. The rearrangement uses TRBV2 and TRBJ2-7; TRBD1 agrees at 12 bases. The trim removed 5 bases at V and 2 bases at J, leaving 4 bases unmatched. CDR3 size: 15 residues. Looked up from germline, CDR1 is SNHLY and CDR2 is FYNNEI. The CDR3 loop reads CASSLGTGGTYEQYF. CDR3 DNA: TGTGCCAGCAGTCTCGGGACAGGGGGCACCTACGAGCAGTACTTC.

At least ten counts were recorded for this clonotype. The chain has TRBV19 and TRBJ1-1; TRBD1 matches 12 bases. The germline CDR1 and CDR2 sequences are LNHDA and SQIVND (reference sequence). J gave up 4 bases and V 4 bases, and 4 bases lay outside the gene matches. This CDR3 is 15 amino acids long. CDR3 sequence (DNA): TGTGCCAGTAGTAGGGGACAGGGGGCATTCACTGAAGCTTTCTTT. Translated, it gives CASSRGQGAFTEAFF.

The chain is built from TRBV18 and TRBJ2-3; D gene unclear. V lost 1 base to trimming and J lost 4 bases, with 12 bases between them. Germline V lookup: CDR1 KGHSH, CDR2 LQKENI. This CDR3 comprises 15 residues. The DNA for the CDR3 is TGTGCCAGCTCACCACTGAGTTATGGGGCAGATACGCAGTATTTT. Its protein product is CASSPLSYGADTQYF. The full variable domain, in which reference TRBV18 and TRBJ2-3 provide the parts outside the CDR3, is NAGVMQNPRHLVRRRGQEARLRCSPMKGHSHVYWYRQLPEEGLKFMVYLQKENIIDESGMPKERFSAEFPKEGPSILRIQQVVRGDSAAYFCASSPLSYGADTQYFGPGTRLTVL.

The chain carries TRBV15 and TRBJ2-7, with TRBD1 identical over 9 bases. V dropped 0 bases and J dropped 0; count of bases not matched to a gene: 3. Germline-derived CDR1 and CDR2 are LNHNV and YYDKDF (reference sequence). The CDR3 is 16 residues long. CDR3 region: CATSREGTGTSYEQYF. The CDR3 nucleotides are TGTGCCACCAGCAGAGAGGGGACAGGGACCTCCTACGAGCAGTACTTC. Full variable domain (outside the CDR3, taken from reference TRBV15 and TRBJ2-7): DAMVIQNPRYQVTQFGKPVTLSCSQTLNHNVMYWYQQKSSQAPKLLFHYYDKDFNNEADTPDNFQSRRPNTSFCFLDIRSPGLGDTAMYLCATSREGTGTSYEQYFGPGTRLTVT.

V is TRBV29-1 and J is TRBJ1-1; perhaps TRBD1 as D (5 bases). Deletions cut 4 bases from V and 5 bases from J, with 23 bases between. CDR3 size: 16 residues. Germline V CDR1 and CDR2: SQVTM, ANQGSEA. CDR3 residues: CSVGNDAGEEGTEAFF. The CDR3, as DNA: TGCAGCGTTGGTAACGACGCAGGCGAAGAGGGGACTGAAGCTTTCTTT.

The sample holds many counts of this clonotype. The rearrangement links TRBV7-9 to TRBJ1-4; a possible D gene is TRBD1 (6 bases). V was trimmed by 5 bases and J by 7 bases, leaving 11 bases between them. The CDR3 is 13 residues long. Germline V gene sequence: CDR1 SEHNR, CDR2 FQNEAQ (reference sequence). CDR3 DNA sequence: TGTGCCAGCAGCCCGCCCAGGGGTGAAAAACTGTTTTTT. As protein: CASSPPRGEKLFF.

As regards this clonotype: The germline gene is not matched at one end of the junction; a read error may be the cause. The chain is built from TRBV12-3 or TRBV12-4 and TRBJ2-1; the D gene is possibly TRBD1 (5 bases). The CDR3 runs 12 residues. The chain's CDR3 is CASSFSDNEQLF. The CDR3 nucleotides read TGTGCCAGCAGTTTCTCGGACAATGAGCAGCTCTTC.

The chain carries TRBV10-3 and TRBJ2-5; 9 nucleotides line up with TRBD1. The CDR3 runs 14 residues. Germline V gives CDR1 ENHRY, CDR2 SYGVKD. Trimming removed 5 bases from V and 9 bases from J; junction bases left unmatched: 10. The CDR3 loop reads CAISTGGLGVPQYF. In DNA form, the CDR3 reads TGTGCCATCAGTACAGGGGGCTTGGGGGTGCCCCAGTACTTC.

V is TRBV20-1 and J is TRBJ1-2, with no clear D. Trimming pared 6 bases from V and 9 bases from J, leaving 14 bases between. CDR1 DFQATT and CDR2 SNEGSKA come from the germline V gene (reference sequence). The CDR3 length is 11 residues. CDR3 protein: CSAKTPESYTF. The CDR3, as DNA: TGCAGTGCCAAAACTCCGGAGAGCTACACCTTC.

The chain is built from TRBV30 and TRBJ1-5; D may be TRBD1 (5 bases). The V gene lost 0 bases and the J gene lost 0 bases, with 15 bases spanning the gap. The germline CDR1 and CDR2 sequences are GTSNPN and SVGIG (reference sequence). This CDR3 is built from 17 residues. CDR3 nucleotides: TGTGCCTGGAGTGTTTCTTCAGGGAAATTTAGCAATCAGCCCCAGCATTTT. Translation: CAWSVSSGKFSNQPQHF. Looking up the rest from reference TRBV30 and TRBJ1-5 gives the full variable domain: SQTIHQWPATLVQPVGSPLSLECTVEGTSNPNLYWYRQAAGRGLQLLFYSVGIGQISSEVPQNLSASRPQDRQFILSSKKLLLSDSGFYLCAWSVSSGKFSNQPQHFGDGTRLSIL.